These 20 T cell receptor beta chains originate from one sample sequenced in a study of T cell responses to AZD1222 COVID-19 vaccine listed by TCRdb under 2021. The sample's time point label is to be understood as: baseline before first vaccination. Libraries came from the immunoSEQ multiplex PCR assay. Entries here come from immuneACCESS through TCRdb and include only in-frame sequences with V and J called. Some clones fail to appear in such tables; in the studies checked, an unresolved V gene covers under half of the shortfall, and the cause of the remainder is unknown. The sample table shows roughly 150,000 clones, and under 95% are seen once. Approximately 5.3% of the sample is in the top ten clones. The sequencing here drew on peripheral blood, taken on day 0 of AZD1222 vaccination. These receptors were taken from an adult in good health.

The chain couples TRBV12-3 or TRBV12-4 to TRBJ1-2, with D unresolved. Trimming shortened V by 7 bases and J by 3 bases, and 12 bases separated the two germline ends. The CDR3 runs 13 residues. CDR3 coding DNA: TGTGCCAGCACCCTGGGATCGTACTATGGCTACACCTTC. This codes for CASTLGSYYGYTF.

V gene TRBV5-4 combines with J gene TRBJ1-4; D ambiguous. CDR1 is SGHNT and CDR2 is YYREEE in the germline V gene (reference sequence). Trimming pared 2 bases from V and 5 bases from J, leaving 16 bases between. CDR3 length equals 16 residues. The CDR3 sequence: CASSLDGHSWNEKLFF. CDR3 nucleotide sequence: TGTGCCAGCAGCTTAGACGGGCACAGCTGGAATGAAAAACTGTTTTTT.

The J gene is TRBJ2-7, the V gene TRBV9, with 7 bases lining up with TRBD2. The CDR3 contains 15 residues. After removal of 0 bases from V and 4 bases from J, the junction contained 7 bases not matched to a gene. Germline-derived CDR1 and CDR2 are SGDLS and YYNGEE. CDR3 bases: TGTGCCAGCAGCGTAGGAGCGGGGAGAGGATACGAGCAGTACTTC. The encoded protein is CASSVGAGRGYEQYF.

The chain combines TRBV6-5 with TRBJ1-1, with 8 bases that match TRBD1. Germline CDR1 and CDR2: MNHEY and SVGAGI. The junction had 7 bases not matched to a gene; V was cut back by 6 bases and J by 4 bases. CDR3 length: 14 residues. DNA for the CDR3: TGTGCCAGCAGGCGACAGGGGCAGAGCACTGAAGCTTTCTTT. It codes for CASRRQGQSTEAFF.

The chain is built from TRBV30 and TRBJ1-6; TRBD1 might be the D (5 bases). The CDR3 is 13 residues long. The germline CDR1 and CDR2 sequences are GTSNPN and SVGIG (reference sequence). The V end lost 3 bases, the J end lost 9 bases, and 12 bases lay between the germline ends. CDR3 in amino acids: CAWRGDRFSPLHF. CDR3 DNA: TGTGCCTGGAGAGGCGACAGATTTTCACCCCTCCACTTT.

Here the CDR3 reads CASSEWEGSNQPQHF. The CDR3 coding sequence is TGTGCCAGCAGTGAATGGGAGGGTAGCAATCAGCCCCAGCATTTT. This sequence joins TRBV6-1 and TRBJ1-5; D remains ambiguous. The CDR3 has 15 amino acids. Germline CDR1 reads MNHNS; CDR2 reads SASEGT. Trimming took off 2 bases at V and 0 bases at J, with 8 bases between the two ends.

J is TRBJ1-6 and V is TRBV7-2, with D unclear. The V and J ends lost 2 bases and 9 bases respectively, with 11 bases between them. Germline CDR1 and CDR2: SGHTA and FQGNSA. The CDR3 totals 14 residues. CDR3 in amino acids: CASSLLQTGSPLHF. The CDR3 coding sequence is TGTGCCAGCAGCTTACTACAGACGGGTTCACCCCTCCACTTT.

V gene TRBV6-2 or TRBV6-3 combines with J gene TRBJ1-2; D is unresolved. The CDR3 length is 14 residues. In germline, CDR1 is MNHEY, CDR2 SVGEGT. The V and J ends lost 2 bases and 6 bases respectively, with 13 bases between them. The CDR3: CASSYNNLWDGYTF. The CDR3 bases are TGTGCCAGCAGTTACAACAACCTGTGGGATGGCTACACCTTC.

V is TRBV3-1 (or the pseudogene TRBV3-2) and J is TRBJ2-2; the D gene is possibly TRBD2 (6 bases). V lost 4 bases, J lost 2 bases, and 14 bases lay in between. Per germline, CDR1 LGHDT and CDR2 YNNKEL (reference sequence). The length of the CDR3 is 16 residues. Here the CDR3 reads CASSLGGSGNTGELFF. The DNA for the CDR3 is TGTGCCAGCAGCCTCGGGGGTAGCGGTAACACCGGGGAGCTGTTTTTT.

The chain is built from TRBV30 and TRBJ1-3; D call uncertain. The CDR3 contains 12 residues. CDR1 GTSNPN and CDR2 SVGIG come from the germline V gene (reference sequence). V lost 4 bases, J lost 3 bases, and 7 bases lay in between. The CDR3 loop is CAWKGIGNTIYF. CDR3 in DNA: TGTGCCTGGAAAGGGATTGGAAACACCATATATTTT.

The chain combines TRBV7-2 with TRBJ1-1; D may be TRBD1 (6 bases). The V end lost 3 bases, the J end lost 3 bases, and 11 bases lay between the germline ends. The CDR3 runs to 14 residues. Germline-derived CDR1 and CDR2 are SGHTA and FQGNSA. DNA for the CDR3: TGTGCCAGCAGCTTGAGGGGGGGGTACACTGAAGCTTTCTTT. It translates to CASSLRGGYTEAFF.

The chain carries TRBV5-3 and TRBJ1-1; TRBD1 matches 7 bases. TRBV5-3 qualifies as an ORF whose function is uncertain. V lost 4 bases, J lost 0 bases, and 6 bases stayed unmatched. CDR3 length: 15 amino acids. CDR3 sequence: CARSIPRGMNTEAFF. CDR3 DNA: TGTGCCAGAAGCATTCCCAGGGGGATGAACACTGAAGCTTTCTTT.

The chain couples TRBV7-9 to TRBJ2-3; the D call may be TRBD1 or TRBD2 (5 bases each). Germline values: CDR1 SEHNR, CDR2 FQNEAQ (reference sequence). The CDR3 sequence is 15 residues long. Trimming removed 7 bases from V and 0 bases from J, with 14 bases in between. CDR3 coding DNA: TGTGCCAGCACCGGCCGGTGGGGGAGCACAGATACGCAGTATTTT. This sequence encodes CASTGRWGSTDTQYF.

This clone came up a few times. The chain carries TRBV20-1 and TRBJ1-2; D is unclear. Germline values: CDR1 DFQATT, CDR2 SNEGSKA (reference sequence). This CDR3 is built from 11 residues. With 3 bases removed from V and 8 bases from J, the gap between germline ends came to 10 bases. The CDR3 DNA reads as TGCAGTGCTAGGCTGGGTGGGGGCTACACCTTC. Its protein is CSARLGGGYTF.

This chain uses TRBV9 with TRBJ2-7; 9 nucleotides agree with TRBD2. There are 15 residues in the CDR3. V was pared by 2 bases and J by 3 bases, with 6 bases of the junction left unmatched. Germline CDR1 SGDLS, CDR2 YYNGEE. CDR3 DNA: TGTGCCAGCAGCGTCGGGCTAGCGGGAAACTACGAGCAGTACTTC. This sequence encodes CASSVGLAGNYEQYF.

This chain joins TRBV27 and TRBJ2-5; TRBD2 is a possible D gene (5 bases). This CDR3 contains 14 residues. V was cut by 3 bases and J by 0 bases, with 8 bases left in between. The germline gives CDR1 MNHEY, CDR2 SMNVEV (reference sequence). DNA of the CDR3: TGTGCCAGCAGTTTGCGGGCAGACCAAGAGACCCAGTACTTC. This encodes CASSLRADQETQYF.

This chain joins TRBV5-1 and TRBJ1-1; 8 bases match TRBD1. The length of the CDR3 is 16 residues. V shed 0 bases, J shed 3 bases, and the junction held 7 bases outside the gene matches. Germline V gene sequence: CDR1 SGHRS, CDR2 YFSETQ. The CDR3 DNA follows: TGCGCCAGCAGCTTGGTAGCCAGGGGGCTCGACACTGAAGCTTTCTTT. Its translation: CASSLVARGLDTEAFF.

The chain uses TRBV19 and TRBJ1-1; weak D call: TRBD1 (6 bases). V was trimmed by 4 bases and J by 5 bases, leaving 17 bases between them. The CDR3 runs 15 residues. Germline V gene lookup returns CDR1 LNHDA and CDR2 SQIVND (reference sequence). The CDR3, as DNA: TGTGCCAGTAGTACCTCCCCGGGGGGCAGGACTGAAGCTTTCTTT. Amino acid sequence: CASSTSPGGRTEAFF.

This chain joins TRBV11-1 and TRBJ1-2; D unclear. The germline V gene has CDR1 SGHAT and CDR2 FQDESV (reference sequence). The CDR3 totals 15 residues. V gave up 1 base and J gave up 5 bases, with 14 bases separating them. This CDR3 is CASSLGPGGPYGYTF. The DNA of the CDR3 is TGTGCCAGCAGCTTAGGGCCGGGAGGTCCTTATGGCTACACCTTC.

The chain couples TRBV18 to TRBJ1-5, with TRBD1 as a possible D gene (5 bases). In germline, CDR1 is KGHSH, CDR2 LQKENI. This CDR3 is built from 15 residues. V lost 3 bases to trimming and J lost 0 bases, with 9 bases between them. The CDR3 spells CASSPGRGSNQPQHF. CDR3 DNA: TGTGCCAGCTCACCGGGAAGGGGTAGCAATCAGCCCCAGCATTTT. Looking up the rest from reference TRBV18 and TRBJ1-5 gives the full variable domain: NAGVMQNPRHLVRRRGQEARLRCSPMKGHSHVYWYRQLPEEGLKFMVYLQKENIIDESGMPKERFSAEFPKEGPSILRIQQVVRGDSAAYFCASSPGRGSNQPQHFGDGTRLSIL.